Listed here are 29 T cell receptor beta chains from one sample, sequenced in a study of blood T cell repertoires in COVID-19. Some clones are missing from TCRdb's copy, which holds only in-frame ones; the method was immunoSEQ multiplex PCR. The sample lists approximately 80,000 clones; about 85% were seen once. The sequenced sample consisted of peripheral blood. All receptors derive from a human donor in a cohort sampled during active COVID-19.

The J gene is TRBJ2-7, the V gene TRBV12-5; 12 bases are a match to TRBD2. The V and J ends lost 2 bases and 6 bases, in that order; junction bases with no gene match: 2. CDR1 LGHNT and CDR2 FRNRAP come from the germline V gene. This CDR3 comprises 14 residues. The CDR3 coding sequence is TGTGCTAGTGGTTTGACGACTAGCGGGGGCGAGCAGTACTTC. It encodes CASGLTTSGGEQYF.

The chain employs TRBV19 and TRBJ2-3; 9 nucleotides align to TRBD1. Per the germline V gene, CDR1 is LNHDA and CDR2 is SQIVND (reference sequence). Germline trimming cut 6 bases from V and 1 base from J; bases unmatched to any gene: 2. The CDR3 loop spans 14 amino acids. The CDR3 DNA follows: TGTGCCAGTAGGAGGACAGGGGGCACAGATACGCAGTATTTT. This encodes CASRRTGGTDTQYF.

This clone was seen once. This sequence joins TRBV3-1 (or the pseudogene TRBV3-2) and TRBJ2-7, with a possible D match to TRBD2 (6 bases). The CDR3 has 16 amino acids. The germline CDR1 and CDR2 sequences are LGHDT and YNNKEL (reference sequence). With 0 bases removed from V and 3 bases from J, the gap between germline ends came to 15 bases. The CDR3 DNA is TGTGCCAGCAGCCAAGAGTTGGTTAGCGGTTTCTACGAGCAGTACTTC. This translates into CASSQELVSGFYEQYF.

The V gene is TRBV10-3, the J gene TRBJ1-5; tentative D call: TRBD1 (5 bases). There are 16 residues in the CDR3. The ends were cut back, 4 bases at V and 5 bases at J, with 18 bases in the middle. From germline, CDR1 is ENHRY and CDR2 SYGVKD. CDR3 residues: CAISASGTLIHQPQHF. In DNA form, the CDR3 reads TGTGCCATCAGTGCATCCGGGACTCTCATCCATCAGCCCCAGCATTTT.

This clone has just one count. The CDR3 DNA reads TGTGCCAGCAGCCGAGGGCGGGTTGAGCAGTTCTTC. It is translated as CASSRGRVEQFF. The rearrangement uses TRBV6-5 and TRBJ2-1, with D perhaps matching TRBD2 (5 bases). Germline CDR1 reads MNHEY; CDR2 reads SVGAGI. This CDR3 is 12 amino acids long. V was clipped by 6 bases and J by 9 bases, with 12 bases between them.

This rearrangement joins TRBV19 to TRBJ2-3, with 11 bases matching TRBD2. V shed 6 bases and J 3 bases; nucleotides not matched to a gene: 11. From germline, CDR1 is LNHDA and CDR2 SQIVND (reference sequence). This CDR3 has 17 residues. The CDR3 nucleotides are TGTGCCAGTAGCCTTGAACTAGCGGGGGATTCGACAGATACGCAGTATTTT. It specifies CASSLELAGDSTDTQYF.

J is TRBJ2-1 and V is TRBV6-4, with D possibly TRBD2 on 6 matching bases. Germline values: CDR1 MRHNA, CDR2 SNTAGT. Trimming took 4 bases from V and 7 from J, leaving 11 bases between them. The length of the CDR3 is 13 residues. The CDR3 DNA follows: TGTGCCAGCAGTGCTCCTGGGGGGAATGAGCAGTTCTTC. It yields the protein CASSAPGGNEQFF.

This chain links TRBV10-3 with TRBJ2-3; tentatively, D is TRBD1 (6 bases). V was pared by 3 bases and J by 0 bases, with 10 bases between. This CDR3 has 15 residues. Germline lookup yields CDR1 ENHRY and CDR2 SYGVKD. As DNA, the CDR3 is TGTGCCATCAGTGACGAGGACAGTAGCACAGATACGCAGTATTTT. The encoded protein is CAISDEDSSTDTQYF.

V usage is TRBV5-1 and J usage is TRBJ2-7, with D perhaps TRBD1 (5 bases). The V end was cut by 0 bases, the J end by 3 bases, with 7 bases between. Germline V gene sequence: CDR1 SGHRS, CDR2 YFSETQ. There are 13 residues in the CDR3. The CDR3 sequence: CASSLDQGYEQYF. The CDR3 DNA reads as TGCGCCAGCAGCTTGGATCAGGGCTACGAGCAGTACTTC. Variable domain in full (rest from reference TRBV5-1 and TRBJ2-7): KAGVTQTPRYLIKTRGQQVTLSCSPISGHRSVSWYQQTPGQGLQFLFEYFSETQRNKGNFPGRFSGRQFSNSRSEMNVSTLELGDSALYLCASSLDQGYEQYFGPGTRLTVT.

This chain uses TRBV3-1 (or the pseudogene TRBV3-2) with TRBJ2-1; TRBD2 is a possible D gene (5 bases). Between the trimmed V and J ends, which lost 0 bases and 10 bases, there was a span of 13 bases. This CDR3 region has 14 residues. Germline CDR1 reads LGHDT; CDR2 reads YNNKEL (reference sequence). This chain's CDR3 is CASSQERGPREQFF. The CDR3 DNA is TGTGCCAGCAGCCAAGAAAGAGGGCCCAGGGAGCAGTTCTTC.

In nucleotides, the CDR3 is TGTGCCAGCAGCCAAGGGACAGGAGGCAATCAGCCCCAGCATTTT. Translated, it gives CASSQGTGGNQPQHF. V usage is TRBV27 and J usage is TRBJ1-5; TRBD1 matches 8 bases. V gave up 6 bases and J gave up 2 bases; unmatched junction bases: 6. Germline values: CDR1 MNHEY, CDR2 SMNVEV (reference sequence). This CDR3 has 15 amino acids.

The V and J genes are TRBV28 and TRBJ2-7; D might be TRBD1 (6 bases). V shed 6 bases and J shed 3 bases, with 9 bases lying between them. Germline V gene sequence: CDR1 MDHEN, CDR2 SYDVKM. The length of the CDR3 is 12 residues. CDR3 in DNA: TGTGCCAGCAGGGAACAGGGCTACGAGCAGTACTTC. Translated: CASREQGYEQYF.

This clone was counted between two and nine times. The V and J genes are TRBV5-1 and TRBJ1-2, with 8 bases lining up with TRBD1. This CDR3 is built from 14 residues. V gave up 3 bases and J gave up 4 bases; unmatched junction bases: 5. Per germline, CDR1 SGHRS and CDR2 YFSETQ. For the CDR3, the DNA is TGCGCCAGCAGCTCAGACGGACAGGGCTATGGCTACACCTTC. Its protein product is CASSSDGQGYGYTF.

The rearrangement links TRBV5-6 to TRBJ1-2; D is unresolved. The CDR3 runs to 13 residues. Germline-derived CDR1 and CDR2 are SGHDT and YYEEEE. Between the trimmed V and J ends, which lost 0 bases and 4 bases, there was a span of 7 bases. The chain's CDR3 is CASSLARSYGYTF. CDR3 DNA: TGTGCCAGCAGCTTGGCCAGAAGCTATGGCTACACCTTC.

The chain carries TRBV5-8 and TRBJ1-1, with D perhaps TRBD1 (6 bases). Trimming took off 3 bases at V and 0 bases at J, with 9 bases between the two ends. Germline CDR1 is SGHTS and CDR2 is YDEGEE. The CDR3 is made up of 14 amino acids. CDR3: CASSWTVMNTEAFF. The CDR3 nucleotides read TGTGCCAGCAGCTGGACAGTTATGAACACTGAAGCTTTCTTT.

The genes are TRBV10-3 and TRBJ1-3; D is uncertain. The length of the CDR3 is 15 residues. The V gene lost 0 bases and the J gene lost 4 bases, with 10 bases spanning the gap. CDR1 is ENHRY, CDR2 SYGVKD, per germline. CDR3 region: CAISESAGSGNTIYF. DNA of the CDR3: TGTGCCATCAGTGAGTCAGCAGGCAGCGGAAACACCATATATTTT.

This clone came up once. This chain connects TRBV6-1 to TRBJ1-2; D uncertain. Germline assignment: CDR1 MNHNS and CDR2 SASEGT. Trimming removed 0 bases from V and 13 bases from J, with 18 bases in between. This CDR3 region has 14 residues. The CDR3 region has the DNA TGTGCCAGCAGTGAAGCGCTGTCTGAGGCGGCCACCACCTTC. Translated, it gives CASSEALSEAATTF.

This clone was counted a single time. DNA of the CDR3: TGTGCCAGCAGCTTAGATTGGGGCTCTCAGCCCCAGCATTTT. Encoded protein: CASSLDWGSQPQHF. The V and J genes are TRBV7-2 and TRBJ1-5, with TRBD1 as a possible D gene (5 bases). Germline CDR1 reads SGHTA; CDR2 reads FQGNSA. Trimming removed 1 base at V and 6 bases at J, with 10 bases between. The CDR3 is 14 residues long.

The table lists this clone with a count of one. The gene calls are TRBV29-1 and TRBJ2-1; the D gene is possibly TRBD1 (5 bases). The CDR3 covers 13 residues. V was trimmed by 5 bases and J by 5 bases, leaving 13 bases between them. In germline, CDR1 is SQVTM, CDR2 ANQGSEA. In DNA form, the CDR3 reads TGCAGCGTTACCAGGGTCGCAGACAATGAGCAGTTCTTC. Its protein is CSVTRVADNEQFF.

The chain carries TRBV6-5 and TRBJ1-1, with 7 bases lining up with TRBD1. The CDR3 has 14 residues. Germline V gene lookup returns CDR1 MNHEY and CDR2 SVGAGI. J was trimmed by 2 bases and V by 6 bases; bases with no gene match: 6. CDR3 in DNA: TGTGCCAGCAGGGAGACAGGGCAAAACACTGAAGCTTTCTTT. Its translation is CASRETGQNTEAFF.

This clone was seen a single time. The chain carries TRBV30 and TRBJ2-3; 9 nucleotides line up with TRBD2. V was clipped by 6 bases and J by 0 bases; unmatched bases: 4. The CDR3 is 14 residues long. The germline V gene has CDR1 GTSNPN and CDR2 SVGIG (reference sequence). This chain's CDR3 is CACGLALSTDTQYF. The CDR3 DNA follows: TGTGCCTGCGGACTAGCGCTAAGCACAGATACGCAGTATTTT.

The chain links TRBV5-5 to TRBJ1-5, with a possible D match to TRBD1 (6 bases). CDR3 length: 16 residues. Germline loops: CDR1 SGHKS, CDR2 YYEKEE (reference sequence). Trimming cost V 0 bases and J 4 bases, with 14 bases left between them. CDR3 sequence: CASSLGGPGRNQPQHF. The CDR3 DNA follows: TGTGCCAGCAGCTTGGGGGGGCCGGGGCGAAATCAGCCCCAGCATTTT.

The CDR3 is CASSHRGTGTNTGELFF. The CDR3 DNA reads as TGCGCCAGCAGCCATCGCGGGACGGGAACGAACACCGGGGAGCTGTTTTTT. This sequence joins TRBV4-1 and TRBJ2-2; D might be TRBD2 (6 bases). With 3 bases removed from V and 0 bases from J, the gap between germline ends came to 14 bases. CDR3 length: 17 residues. CDR1 and CDR2 (germline): MGHRA, YSYEKL.

This rearrangement joins TRBV30 to TRBJ1-2; possibly TRBD1 for D (6 bases). V was clipped by 0 bases and J by 2 bases, with 10 bases between them. CDR3 length: 14 amino acids. From germline, CDR1 is GTSNPN and CDR2 SVGIG (reference sequence). The CDR3 bases are TGTGCCTGGAGTGTACAGGGTGTCAACTATGGCTACACCTTC. Its translation: CAWSVQGVNYGYTF.

In this sample, this clone turned up once. V and J are TRBV19 and TRBJ1-5; D uncertain. Deletions cut 10 bases from V and 3 bases from J, with 13 bases between. Germline V gene data show CDR1 as LNHDA and CDR2 as SQIVND (reference sequence). The CDR3 is 13 residues long. The CDR3 nucleotides read TGTGCCACCAGAACAGAGAACAATCAGCCCCAGCATTTT. Translating it yields CATRTENNQPQHF.

The genes are TRBV28 and TRBJ1-2; tentatively, D is TRBD1 (6 bases). Trimming stripped 3 bases from V and 4 bases from J, with 15 bases between. The CDR3 consists of 15 residues. The germline gives CDR1 MDHEN, CDR2 SYDVKM. The CDR3: CASSLSVTGSYGYTF. The DNA for the CDR3 is TGTGCCAGCAGTTTGTCGGTCACAGGGAGCTATGGCTACACCTTC.

V gene TRBV28 combines with J gene TRBJ1-4; maybe TRBD1 (5 bases). Germline V lookup: CDR1 MDHEN, CDR2 SYDVKM. The CDR3 spans 15 residues. V dropped 3 bases and J dropped 7 bases, with 15 bases sitting between them. The CDR3 DNA reads as TGTGCCAGCAGTTTGTCCCGGGGGAGGTTTGAAAAACTGTTTTTT. It is translated as CASSLSRGRFEKLFF.

CDR3 sequence: CASSSDRNTEAFF. The CDR3 DNA reads as TGTGCCAGCAGCTCCGACAGGAACACTGAAGCTTTCTTT. V and J are TRBV9 and TRBJ1-1, with D maybe TRBD1 (5 bases). V was cut by 4 bases and J by 1 base, with 8 bases left in between. The V gene's germline CDR1 is SGDLS and CDR2 YYNGEE. The CDR3 covers 13 residues.

The V and J genes are TRBV14 and TRBJ2-1; TRBD2 is a possible D gene (5 bases). The CDR3 sequence is 15 residues long. Looked up from germline, CDR1 is SGHDN and CDR2 is FVKESK. The germline V and J ends were trimmed by 2 bases and 6 bases, with 14 bases remaining between them. In nucleotides, the CDR3 is TGTGCCAGCAGCCAAACCGGGAAGCACGGCAATGAGCAGTTCTTC. It yields the protein CASSQTGKHGNEQFF.